The 30 T cell receptor beta chains listed next were all sequenced from one sample in a study of identical twins listed by TCRdb under 2016. Libraries came from 5' RACE. The instrument given in TCRdb is Illumina HiSeq 2000. TCRdb itself trimmed the public reads at Q25 with fastp, ran MiXCR and retained productive beta chains. Every distinct CDR3 protein forms one entry, paired with its most common genes and DNA. This sample holds a few hundred thousand distinct CDR3 sequences; over 9.5% were observed only once. 10% of the sample lies in the top ten. What was sequenced was memory T cells sorted from blood. The cell subset or site label, as the study defines it: CD45RO+ enriched T cells. The receptor source for this set is a man in his fifties in good health.

This clonotype came up many times. V gene TRBV12-3 or TRBV12-4 combines with J gene TRBJ2-5, with D maybe TRBD1 (6 bases). The CDR3 runs to 13 residues. V dropped 3 bases and J dropped 3 bases, with 8 bases sitting between them. DNA for the CDR3: TGTGCCAGCAGTTTTTGGACAGAAGAGACCCAGTACTTC. It codes for CASSFWTEETQYF.

There are many counts of this clonotype. The chain joins TRBV14 to TRBJ2-5; no firm D call. CDR3 length: 13 amino acids. The V end lost 4 bases, the J end lost 5 bases, and 11 bases lay between the germline ends. Per germline, CDR1 SGHDN and CDR2 FVKESK. The chain's CDR3 is CASSRNPGETQYF. CDR3 in DNA: TGTGCCAGCAGCCGCAACCCTGGGGAGACCCAGTACTTC.

This clonotype was seen a few times. The J gene is TRBJ1-1, the V gene TRBV6-5; 9 bases align to TRBD1. Germline CDR1 MNHEY, CDR2 SVGAGI. The CDR3 is 15 amino acids. V gave up 2 bases and J gave up 1 base; unmatched junction bases: 2. The CDR3 DNA sequence: TGTGCCAGCAGTTACGGGGGACAGGGGAACACTGAAGCTTTCTTT. Its translation: CASSYGGQGNTEAFF.

The V gene is TRBV11-2, the J gene TRBJ1-2, with D maybe TRBD1 (5 bases). Trimming cost V 3 bases and J 7 bases, with 12 bases left between them. The germline CDR1 and CDR2 sequences are SGHAT and FQNNGV. The CDR3 loop spans 13 amino acids. The CDR3 region is CASSFQGGGGYTF. CDR3 in DNA: TGTGCCAGCAGCTTCCAGGGAGGAGGTGGCTACACCTTC.

In this sample, this clonotype turned up a few times. The J gene is TRBJ2-1, the V gene TRBV24-1; a weak D match, TRBD2 (6 bases). The V gene's germline CDR1 is KGHDR and CDR2 SFDVKD. The V end was cut by 2 bases, the J end by 0 bases, with 16 bases between. This CDR3 comprises 18 residues. DNA of the CDR3: TGTGCCACCAGTGATTCATTTTTGACCGGGAGCTCCTACAATGAGCAGTTCTTC. Its protein product is CATSDSFLTGSSYNEQFF.

This clonotype was counted ten times or more. The V gene is TRBV12-3 or TRBV12-4, the J gene TRBJ2-3, with TRBD2 matching over 8 bases. The trim removed 2 bases at V and 5 bases at J, leaving 12 bases unmatched. The CDR3 has 17 amino acids. CDR3 sequence: CASSLWPRGGIVDTQYF. CDR3 DNA: TGTGCCAGCAGTTTATGGCCTCGCGGGGGGATAGTAGATACGCAGTATTTT.

A few counts support this clonotype. The chain recombines TRBV7-9 with TRBJ1-3; tentative D call: TRBD1 (5 bases). The CDR3 runs 15 residues. CDR1 is SEHNR and CDR2 is FQNEAQ in the germline V gene (reference sequence). Trimming shortened V by 4 bases and J by 9 bases, and 19 bases separated the two germline ends. CDR3 DNA: TGTGCCAGCAGCTCCAAGGGACTTGGTCCGGTCACCATATATTTT. Translation: CASSSKGLGPVTIYF.

V and J are TRBV18 and TRBJ2-5; possible D gene TRBD1, 5 bases. The V gene lost 3 bases and the J gene lost 2 bases, with 13 bases spanning the gap. This CDR3 region has 15 residues. Germline V gene lookup returns CDR1 KGHSH and CDR2 LQKENI. CDR3 coding DNA: TGTGCCAGCTCACCCAACAGGAGAAATCAAGAGACCCAGTACTTC. This gives the protein CASSPNRRNQETQYF.

The V gene is TRBV20-1, the J gene TRBJ2-1, with 11 bases fitting TRBD2. The CDR3 contains 14 residues. In germline, CDR1 is DFQATT, CDR2 SNEGSKA (reference sequence). V trimming: 5 bases; J trimming: 8 bases; junction bases outside the gene matches: 8. CDR3 sequence: CSAYSGRVVHEQFF. The CDR3 region has the DNA TGCAGTGCTTATAGCGGGAGGGTCGTACATGAGCAGTTCTTC.

This clonotype was detected many times. This chain uses TRBV29-1 with TRBJ1-2; D is uncertain. Trimming removed 8 bases from V and 8 bases from J, with 15 bases in between. Per germline, CDR1 SQVTM and CDR2 ANQGSEA. CDR3 size: 11 residues. CDR3 sequence reads: CSIPDGAGYTF. CDR3 bases: TGCAGCATTCCGGACGGCGCGGGCTACACCTTC.

This clonotype came up many times. J is TRBJ2-7 and V is TRBV10-3; 7 positions agree with TRBD1. Trimming at V came to 6 bases and at J to 6 bases, leaving 5 bases not matched to a gene. CDR1 and CDR2 from the germline V gene are ENHRY and SYGVKD. The CDR3 covers 12 residues. The CDR3 loop reads CAIRTTGREQYF. The CDR3 nucleotides read TGTGCCATCAGGACGACAGGGCGCGAGCAGTACTTC.

This clonotype was detected ten times or more. The chain recombines TRBV6-1 with TRBJ2-7, with D possibly matching TRBD1 (6 bases). Trimming shortened V by 6 bases and J by 3 bases, and 15 bases separated the two germline ends. Germline CDR1 MNHNS, CDR2 SASEGT. The CDR3 loop spans 14 amino acids. CDR3 nucleotide sequence: TGTGCCAGCAGCACCCAACAGGGTATCTACGAGCAGTACTTC. Amino acids: CASSTQQGIYEQYF.

This chain joins TRBV10-3 and TRBJ2-6; possibly TRBD1 or TRBD2 for D (5 bases each). The V end was cut by 6 bases, the J end by 3 bases, with 15 bases between. Germline V CDR1 and CDR2: ENHRY, SYGVKD. The CDR3 contains 16 residues. CDR3 nucleotides: TGTGCCATCAGAGATGACCGGGACGGTGGGGCCAACGTCCTGACTTTC. This sequence encodes CAIRDDRDGGANVLTF.

This clonotype was seen ten or more times. The chain uses TRBV7-9 and TRBJ1-2, with TRBD1 as a possible D gene (5 bases). The CDR3 is made up of 17 amino acids. V was pared by 1 base and J by 4 bases, with 19 bases between. Germline CDR1 reads SEHNR; CDR2 reads FQNEAQ (reference sequence). This CDR3 reads CASSLEPQARVGYGYTF. The DNA for the CDR3 is TGTGCCAGCAGCTTAGAGCCGCAGGCCAGGGTTGGCTATGGCTACACCTTC.

The chain is built from TRBV19 and TRBJ2-7; D tentatively reads TRBD1 or TRBD2 (6 bases each). This CDR3 spans 13 amino acids. Germline V gene data show CDR1 as LNHDA and CDR2 as SQIVND (reference sequence). The ends were cut back, 10 bases at V and 2 bases at J, with 15 bases in the middle. CDR3 residues: CATQRRDTYEQYF. For the CDR3, the DNA is TGTGCCACCCAAAGGAGGGACACCTACGAGCAGTACTTC.

In its sample, this clonotype was seen a few times. The rearrangement uses TRBV7-2 and TRBJ2-7; the D gene is possibly TRBD2 (5 bases). The germline CDR1 and CDR2 sequences are SGHTA and FQGNSA. The CDR3 totals 15 residues. V lost 5 bases, J lost 2 bases, and 16 bases lay in between. CDR3 bases: TGTGCCAGCAGCACATCATCCGGGAACCCCTACGAGCAGTACTTC. Translation gives CASSTSSGNPYEQYF.

The chain has TRBV9 and TRBJ2-7; 7 nucleotides align to TRBD1. Germline V gives CDR1 SGDLS, CDR2 YYNGEE. V lost 0 bases, J lost 13 bases, and 13 bases stayed unmatched. The CDR3 is made up of 14 amino acids. Here the CDR3 DNA reads TGTGCCAGCAGCGTAGACCCCGGGACAGAGCATCCCTACTTC. The encoded protein is CASSVDPGTEHPYF.

This clonotype was observed at least ten times. The genes are TRBV14 and TRBJ2-1, with TRBD2 matching 7 bases. V was pared by 4 bases and J by 12 bases, with 21 bases of the junction left unmatched. In germline, CDR1 is SGHDN, CDR2 FVKESK. There are 17 residues in the CDR3. The CDR3 region is CASSPPGGGIVQGRQFF. CDR3 coding DNA: TGTGCCAGCAGCCCCCCTGGCGGGGGAATCGTCCAGGGTCGGCAGTTCTTC.

This clonotype was recorded many times. The rearrangement uses TRBV4-2 and TRBJ1-1; 10 positions agree with TRBD1. V trimming: 3 bases; J trimming: 2 bases; junction bases outside the gene matches: 3. The CDR3 extends over 15 amino acids. Germline V gene sequence: CDR1 LGHNA, CDR2 YNFKEQ. The CDR3 is CASSQGQGLNTEAFF. DNA of the CDR3: TGTGCCAGCAGCCAGGGACAGGGGCTCAACACTGAAGCTTTCTTT.

The chain links TRBV15 to TRBJ2-7; D unresolved. V was cut by 0 bases and J by 7 bases, with 7 bases left in between. This CDR3 comprises 12 residues. Germline-derived CDR1 and CDR2 are LNHNV and YYDKDF (reference sequence). The CDR3: CATSRDLEEQYF. The CDR3 DNA is TGTGCCACCAGCAGAGACCTGGAAGAGCAGTACTTC.

The rearrangement links TRBV24-1 to TRBJ2-7; 9 bases fit TRBD1. V trimming: 4 bases; J trimming: 3 bases; junction bases outside the gene matches: 9. The germline gives CDR1 KGHDR, CDR2 SFDVKD. This CDR3 has 16 amino acids. CDR3 nucleotides: TGTGCCACCAGTGACGCGTATGGGGGACAGGGCTACGAGCAGTACTTC. Its protein is CATSDAYGGQGYEQYF.

This chain uses TRBV7-9 with TRBJ2-2; D is unclear. In germline, CDR1 is SEHNR, CDR2 FQNEAQ (reference sequence). V dropped 3 bases and J dropped 3 bases, with 11 bases sitting between them. CDR3 size: 15 residues. The CDR3 nucleotides read TGTGCCAGCAGCTTTCAGGCTTGGGACACCGGGGAGCTGTTTTTT. This gives the protein CASSFQAWDTGELFF.

Many counts were recorded for this clonotype. The rearrangement links TRBV7-2 to TRBJ2-3, with no clear D. Between the trimmed V and J ends, which lost 5 bases and 2 bases, there was a span of 14 bases. The CDR3 sequence is 15 residues long. Germline CDR1 is SGHTA and CDR2 is FQGNSA. The CDR3 sequence is CASSPNPGPTDTQYF. The DNA for the CDR3 is TGTGCCAGCAGCCCCAATCCCGGGCCCACAGATACGCAGTATTTT.

This clonotype showed up many times. The chain links TRBV5-1 to TRBJ1-1; D possibly corresponds to TRBD1 (5 bases). The V gene's germline CDR1 is SGHRS and CDR2 YFSETQ. V gave up 6 bases and J gave up 1 base, with 13 bases separating them. CDR3 length: 14 amino acids. In DNA, the CDR3 is TGCGCCAGCACCCAGGACACAACGAACACTGAAGCTTTCTTT. This translates into CASTQDTTNTEAFF.

This clonotype was seen more than once but under ten times. The V and J genes are TRBV6-1 and TRBJ2-2; 14 bases align to TRBD2. The CDR3 extends over 17 amino acids. Trimming at V came to 9 bases and at J to 4 bases, leaving 10 bases not matched to a gene. CDR1 and CDR2 (germline): MNHNS, SASEGT. This chain's CDR3 is CASTGLAGVFGTGELFF. CDR3 in DNA: TGTGCCAGTACGGGACTAGCGGGAGTTTTCGGCACCGGGGAGCTGTTTTTT.

This clonotype was counted many times. The chain has TRBV28 and TRBJ2-5; D is undetermined. Germline V gene data show CDR1 as MDHEN and CDR2 as SYDVKM. This CDR3 comprises 13 residues. V gave up 7 bases and J gave up 5 bases, with 14 bases separating them. CDR3 sequence: CASNQFGGETQYF. CDR3 bases: TGTGCCAGCAACCAGTTCGGTGGGGAGACCCAGTACTTC.

By sample fraction, this clonotype is medium-sized. The rearrangement joins TRBV24-1 to TRBJ2-5; perhaps D is TRBD1 or TRBD2 (5 bases each). The CDR3 has 16 amino acids. From germline, CDR1 is KGHDR and CDR2 SFDVKD. The V end was cut by 3 bases, the J end by 5 bases, with 18 bases between. The CDR3 nucleotides are TGTGCCACCAGTGATATAGCCGGGGCCGACGGGGAGACCCAGTACTTC. This encodes CATSDIAGADGETQYF.

This clonotype came up a few times. This chain joins TRBV4-2 and TRBJ2-7, with D possibly being TRBD1 or TRBD2 (5 bases each). The germline V and J ends were trimmed by 0 bases and 2 bases, with 8 bases remaining between them. From germline, CDR1 is LGHNA and CDR2 YNFKEQ. The CDR3 is 14 residues long. The DNA for the CDR3 is TGTGCCAGCAGCCAAGATTGGGGGACCTACGAGCAGTACTTC. Translated, it gives CASSQDWGTYEQYF.

This clonotype came up a few times. V gene TRBV12-3 or TRBV12-4 combines with J gene TRBJ1-2; D ambiguous. V lost 5 bases and J lost 13, with 20 bases in between. This CDR3 has 13 residues. The CDR3 DNA sequence: TGTGCCAGCAGTCCCGGACGGTTCTATGATCTCACCTTC. This translates into CASSPGRFYDLTF.

This clonotype occurred many times. This rearrangement joins TRBV5-1 to TRBJ1-1, with D perhaps matching TRBD1 (6 bases). The CDR3 is 14 amino acids. Germline V gives CDR1 SGHRS, CDR2 YFSETQ. V was cut by 5 bases and J by 3 bases, with 14 bases left in between. CDR3 region: CASSRQDLYTEAFF. CDR3 sequence (DNA): TGCGCCAGCAGTCGACAGGATTTATACACTGAAGCTTTCTTT.